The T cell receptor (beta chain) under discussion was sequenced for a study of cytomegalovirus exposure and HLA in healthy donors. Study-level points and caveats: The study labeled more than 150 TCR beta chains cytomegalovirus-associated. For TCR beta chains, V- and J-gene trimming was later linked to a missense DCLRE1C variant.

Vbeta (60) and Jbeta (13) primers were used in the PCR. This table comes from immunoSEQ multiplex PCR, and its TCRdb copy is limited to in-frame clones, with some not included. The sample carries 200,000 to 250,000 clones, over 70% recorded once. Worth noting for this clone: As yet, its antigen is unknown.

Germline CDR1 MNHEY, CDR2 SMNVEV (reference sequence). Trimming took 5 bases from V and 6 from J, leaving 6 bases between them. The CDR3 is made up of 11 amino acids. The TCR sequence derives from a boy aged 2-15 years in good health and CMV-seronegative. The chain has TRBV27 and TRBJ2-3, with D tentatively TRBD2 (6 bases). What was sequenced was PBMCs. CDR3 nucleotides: TGTGCCAGCAGTGGGGGGGATACGCAGTATTTT. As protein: CASSGGDTQYF.